Listed here is a single T cell receptor (beta chain). The sample belongs to a study of OX40 agonist ivuxolimab in advanced cancers. In the study overall: Participants averaged approximately 61 years of age (range roughly 23 to 90) and were over 75% male.

This CDR3 is 17 amino acids long. The V gene lost 1 base and the J gene lost 0 bases, with 13 bases spanning the gap. Germline-derived CDR1 and CDR2 are SGHAT and FQNNGV. Profiled with immunoSEQ multiplex PCR; TCRdb holds only in-frame clones, not every one. This table holds 90,000 to 95,000 clones, 70% to 90% found once. This TCR derives from an adult with an advanced solid tumor such as melanoma, head and neck, liver or kidney cancer. The chain combines TRBV11-2 with TRBJ1-3, with D tentatively TRBD1 (5 bases). Sequenced here: CD4+ or CD8+ T cells sorted from blood, sampled in a trial of the OX40 agonist ivuxolimab. CDR3 in DNA: TGTGCCAGCAGCTTAGTCCCGGGACTGATCTCTGGAAACACCATATATTTT. Amino acids: CASSLVPGLISGNTIYF. The variable domain in full, with the rest retrieved from reference TRBV11-2 and TRBJ1-3, is EAGVAQSPRYKIIEKRQSVAFWCNPISGHATLYWYQQILGQGPKLLIQFQNNGVVDDSQLPKDRFSAERLKGVDSTLKIQPAKLEDSAVYLCASSLVPGLISGNTIYFGEGSWLTVV.